Shown below are 10 T cell receptor beta chains from a single sample sequenced in a study of shared clonotypes between healthy human individuals. This table comes from immunoSEQ multiplex PCR, and its TCRdb copy is limited to in-frame clones, with some not included. Among approximately 500,000 clones, about 95% were seen once, and the ten largest hold about 0.064%. The sequenced material came from naive CD4+ T cells sorted from blood. Subset indicated: CD45RA+ positively selected. These receptors came from a woman aged 25 to 45 in good health.

This clone was recorded only once. V gene TRBV27 combines with J gene TRBJ1-6; 7 positions agree with TRBD1. Germline V gene sequence: CDR1 MNHEY, CDR2 SMNVEV (reference sequence). The CDR3 is 12 residues long. The junction had 3 bases not matched to a gene; V was cut back by 8 bases and J by 8 bases. The CDR3 bases are TGTGCCAGCGGAACAGGGGATTCACCCCTCCACTTT. Amino acids: CASGTGDSPLHF.

This chain uses TRBV6-5 with TRBJ2-2; tentative D call: TRBD2 (6 bases). This CDR3 region has 15 residues. V was clipped by 5 bases and J by 0 bases, with 10 bases between them. The germline V gene has CDR1 MNHEY and CDR2 SVGAGI. In DNA, the CDR3 is TGTGCCAGCAGTAGGAGGGCCACGAACACCGGGGAGCTGTTTTTT. Protein product: CASSRRATNTGELFF.

This chain links TRBV18 with TRBJ1-5; a weak D match, TRBD1 (5 bases). The ends were cut back, 1 base at V and 2 bases at J, with 12 bases in the middle. Germline V CDR1 and CDR2: KGHSH, LQKENI. The CDR3 has 16 amino acids. The CDR3 bases are TGTGCCAGCTCACCACGTCAGGGATCGGGCAATCAGCCCCAGCATTTT. Amino acids: CASSPRQGSGNQPQHF.

The J gene is TRBJ2-3, the V gene TRBV6-1; 8 nucleotides match TRBD2. CDR1 is MNHNS, CDR2 SASEGT, per germline. V was clipped by 7 bases and J by 2 bases; unmatched bases: 5. This CDR3 spans 14 amino acids. Here the CDR3 reads CASKGGGTTDTQYF. For the CDR3, the DNA is TGTGCCAGCAAAGGCGGGGGGACCACAGATACGCAGTATTTT.

This rearrangement joins TRBV7-6 to TRBJ2-7, with a possible D match to TRBD1 (6 bases). Trimming shortened V by 5 bases and J by 4 bases, and 24 bases separated the two germline ends. CDR1 and CDR2 (germline): SGHVS, FNYEAQ. This CDR3 has 17 residues. The CDR3 DNA follows: TGTGCCAGCAGCCCGCGGACAGCCAACTACGGGTTTTACGAGCAGTACTTC. It is translated as CASSPRTANYGFYEQYF.

This chain joins TRBV7-9 and TRBJ2-2; tentative D call: TRBD1 (5 bases). The CDR3 has 18 residues. V was shortened by 5 bases and J by 1 base, with 20 bases between the two germline ends. Germline lookup yields CDR1 SEHNR and CDR2 FQNEAQ (reference sequence). CDR3 protein: CASSPRVPTRGNTGELFF. CDR3 sequence (DNA): TGTGCCAGCAGCCCCCGGGTCCCAACAAGGGGGAACACCGGGGAGCTGTTTTTT. The variable domain in full, with the rest retrieved from reference TRBV7-9 and TRBJ2-2, is DTGVSQNPRHKITKRGQNVTFRCDPISEHNRLYWYRQTLGQGPEFLTYFQNEAQLEKSRLLSDRFSAERPKGSFSTLEIQRTEQGDSAMYLCASSPRVPTRGNTGELFFGEGSRLTVL.

This chain uses TRBV4-1 with TRBJ2-1, with D perhaps TRBD2 (6 bases). The V end lost 6 bases, the J end lost 8 bases, and 11 bases lay between the germline ends. This CDR3 contains 12 residues. Germline V gives CDR1 MGHRA, CDR2 YSYEKL. The CDR3 nucleotides read TGCGCCAGCAGGTCCTGGGGGGATGAGCAGTTCTTC. It yields the protein CASRSWGDEQFF.

The gene calls are TRBV28 and TRBJ2-5; D is possibly TRBD2 (6 bases). TRBJ2-7 matches the DNA end more closely, so the J call is doubtful. The germline gives CDR1 MDHEN, CDR2 SYDVKM. There are 15 residues in the CDR3. The CDR3 nucleotides read TGTGCCAGCAGTGCGTCGGGAGAGGGGCGACGCGAGCAGTACTTC. The encoded protein is CASSASGEGRREQYF.

The J gene is TRBJ1-5, the V gene TRBV28; a possible D gene is TRBD1 (5 bases). Germline lookup yields CDR1 MDHEN and CDR2 SYDVKM. The CDR3 has 15 amino acids. With 4 bases removed from V and 2 bases from J, the gap between germline ends came to 12 bases. The CDR3 protein is CASSSPSGGNQPQHF. The CDR3 coding sequence is TGTGCCAGCAGTTCGCCCTCGGGGGGCAATCAGCCCCAGCATTTT.

The chain links TRBV10-2 to TRBJ2-7, with TRBD2 as a possible D gene (6 bases). The CDR3 loop spans 14 amino acids. Trimming took off 6 bases at V and 3 bases at J, with 15 bases between the two ends. Germline V CDR1 and CDR2: WSHSY, SAAADI. CDR3 sequence: CASRRDTSRYEQYF. CDR3 DNA: TGCGCCAGCAGAAGAGACACTAGCCGCTACGAGCAGTACTTC.